Detailed here is one T cell receptor beta chain. The antigen is unknown. The data originate from a study of T cell repertoires in cytomegalovirus infection. Background on the study: Public signatures in TCR beta pointed to CMV infection and matching HLA type.

V was clipped by 3 bases and J by 7 bases; unmatched bases: 2. CDR1 and CDR2 (germline): DFQATT, SNEGSKA (reference sequence). CDR3 length: 11 amino acids. Overall study findings and caveats: The cumulative frequency of public TCR beta families distinguished individuals who carried CMV together with the relevant HLA. HLA-C-restricted CMV clonotypes gave the most frequent clonotype in two of eight donors.

TCRdb ran MiXCR on the reads and lists one entry per CDR3 protein. The sample holds fewer than 1,000,000 distinct CDR3 sequences; approximately 31% are singletons and the top ten take 13%. The input for sequencing was cultured CD8+ T cells from PBMCs, taken from culture after CMV antigen stimulation. The gene calls are TRBV20-1 and TRBJ2-7; 8 bases match TRBD2. The sequence derives from a human donor in good health (CMV status not recorded). Some clones in this sample may be carry-over from other donors' samples. CDR3 nucleotide sequence: TGCAGTGCTAGTCCGGGGGGGGAGCAGTACGTC. It codes for CSASPGGEQYV.